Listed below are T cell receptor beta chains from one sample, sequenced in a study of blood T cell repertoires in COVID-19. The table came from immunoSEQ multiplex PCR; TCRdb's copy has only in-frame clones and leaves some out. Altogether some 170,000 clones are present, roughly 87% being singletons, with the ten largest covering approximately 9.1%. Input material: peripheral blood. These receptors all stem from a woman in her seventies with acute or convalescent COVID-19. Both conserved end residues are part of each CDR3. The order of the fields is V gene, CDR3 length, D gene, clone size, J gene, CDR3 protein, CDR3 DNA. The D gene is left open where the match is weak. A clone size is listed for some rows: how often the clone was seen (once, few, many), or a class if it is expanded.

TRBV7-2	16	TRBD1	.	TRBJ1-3	CASSLAATGGVNTIYF	TGTGCCAGCAGCTTAGCTGCGACAGGGGGCGTAAACACCATATATTTT
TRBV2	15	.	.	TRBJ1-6	CASLGGGSYNSPLHF	TGTGCCAGCCTGGGAGGGGGCTCCTATAATTCACCCCTCCACTTT
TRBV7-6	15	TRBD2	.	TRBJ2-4	CASPVQREERNIQYF	TGTGCCAGTCCGGTTCAGCGGGAGGAACGAAACATTCAGTACTTC
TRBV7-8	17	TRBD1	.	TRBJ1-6	CASSLGDRGSRNSPLHF	TGTGCCAGCAGCTTAGGGGACAGGGGATCGAGAAATTCACCCCTCCACTTT
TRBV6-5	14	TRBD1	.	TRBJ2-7	CASSYGQGLNEQYF	TGTGCCAGCAGTTACGGACAGGGGCTAAACGAGCAGTACTTC
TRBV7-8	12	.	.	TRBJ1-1	CASSPPRDGAFF	TGTGCCAGCAGCCCTCCCAGGGATGGCGCTTTCTTT
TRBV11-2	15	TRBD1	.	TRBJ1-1	CASSGVQGFDTEAFF	TGTGCCAGCAGCGGTGTACAGGGGTTTGACACTGAAGCTTTCTTT
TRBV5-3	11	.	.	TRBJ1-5	CARSPPQPQHF	TGTGCCAGAAGCCCTCCTCAGCCCCAGCATTTT
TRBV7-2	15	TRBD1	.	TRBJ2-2	CASSWTGHATGELFF	TGTGCCAGCAGCTGGACAGGGCACGCCACCGGGGAGCTGTTTTTT
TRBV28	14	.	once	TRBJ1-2	CASSAHGGSYGYTF	TGTGCCAGCAGTGCGCATGGGGGGAGCTATGGCTACACCTTC
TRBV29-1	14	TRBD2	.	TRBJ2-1	CSVIGVAGYNEQFF	TGCAGCGTCATCGGAGTAGCGGGGTACAATGAGCAGTTCTTC
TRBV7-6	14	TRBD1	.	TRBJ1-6	CASSSRQGNSPLHF	TGTGCCAGCAGCTCCCGACAGGGGAATTCACCCCTCCACTTT
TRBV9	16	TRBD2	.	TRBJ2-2	CASSVSGGADTGELFF	TGTGCCAGCAGCGTAAGCGGGGGGGCGGACACCGGGGAGCTGTTTTTT
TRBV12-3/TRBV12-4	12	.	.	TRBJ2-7	CASSRSAYEQYF	TGTGCCAGCAGTCGGTCCGCGTACGAGCAGTACTTC
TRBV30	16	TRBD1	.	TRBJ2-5	CAWTLVGGQGPETQYF	TGTGCCTGGACCCTAGTAGGCGGACAGGGCCCAGAGACCCAGTACTTC
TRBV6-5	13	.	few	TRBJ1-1	CASSTAMNTEAFF	TGTGCCAGCAGTACAGCTATGAACACTGAAGCTTTCTTT
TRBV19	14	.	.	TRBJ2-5	CASSIQGWEETQYF	TGTGCCAGTAGTATACAGGGTTGGGAAGAGACCCAGTACTTC
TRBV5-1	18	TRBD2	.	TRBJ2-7	CASSPRTSGGHHSYEQYF	TGCGCCAGCAGCCCCAGGACTAGCGGGGGCCACCACTCCTACGAGCAGTACTTC
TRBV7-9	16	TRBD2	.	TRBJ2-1	CASRPKIPAGNNEQFF	TGTGCCAGCAGACCAAAGATCCCAGCGGGGAACAATGAGCAGTTCTTC
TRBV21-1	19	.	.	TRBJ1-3	CASSISQGPSRGPGNTIYF	TGTGCCAGCAGCATTAGTCAGGGGCCTTCTAGGGGCCCTGGAAACACCATATATTTT
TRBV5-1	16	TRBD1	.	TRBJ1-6	CASSRSVGQGNSPLHF	TGCGCCAGCAGCCGCTCGGTAGGACAGGGCAATTCACCCCTCCACTTT
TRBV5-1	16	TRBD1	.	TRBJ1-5	CASSVGTGQLSQPQHF	TGCGCCAGCAGCGTAGGGACAGGGCAACTAAGTCAGCCCCAGCATTTT
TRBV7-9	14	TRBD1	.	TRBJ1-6	CASSRTGRNSPLHF	TGTGCCAGCAGTAGGACAGGGCGGAATTCACCCCTCCACTTT
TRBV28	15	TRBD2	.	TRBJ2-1	CASSLAGGGYNEQFF	TGTGCCAGCAGTCTAGCGGGGGGGGGCTACAATGAGCAGTTCTTC
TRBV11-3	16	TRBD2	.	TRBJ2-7	CASSLASGKVLGEQYF	TGTGCCAGCAGCTTAGCTAGCGGGAAGGTATTGGGAGAGCAGTACTTC
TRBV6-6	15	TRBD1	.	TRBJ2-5	CASSYPGQGQETQYF	TGTGCCAGCAGTTACCCCGGACAGGGTCAAGAGACCCAGTACTTC
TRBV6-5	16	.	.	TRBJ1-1	CASSSLVGSGNTEAFF	TGTGCCAGCAGTTCTCTAGTGGGTTCTGGGAACACTGAAGCTTTCTTT
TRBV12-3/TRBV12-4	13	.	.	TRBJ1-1	CASSLPWNTEAFF	TGTGCCAGCAGTTTACCGTGGAACACTGAAGCTTTCTTT